This T cell receptor (beta chain) was identified in a study of blood T cell repertoires in COVID-19. Study information: Samples representing acute and convalescent COVID-19 were sourced from the United States, Italy and Spain. PBMCs, B-cell-depleted T cells, or T cells provided the cDNA or gDNA that made up the material.

Libraries were prepared by immunoSEQ multiplex PCR; TCRdb keeps only in-frame clonotypes and omits some of them. The table has approximately 150,000 clones, 65% to 90% seen once; the top ten hold over 12%. The sequence was collected from a man aged 45-65 years who had recovered from COVID-19. The material sequenced was PBMCs or T cells enriched from blood (not recorded which).

The CDR3 here is CASSPDRGSRRSEKLFF. CDR3 nucleotide sequence: TGTGCCAGCAGTCCGGATCGCGGTTCCCGGCGCAGCGAAAAACTGTTTTTT. The rearrangement joins TRBV5-6 to TRBJ1-4; D gene ambiguous. The length of the CDR3 is 17 residues. Germline loops: CDR1 SGHDT, CDR2 YYEEEE. Trimming took 5 bases from V and 8 from J, leaving 25 bases between them.